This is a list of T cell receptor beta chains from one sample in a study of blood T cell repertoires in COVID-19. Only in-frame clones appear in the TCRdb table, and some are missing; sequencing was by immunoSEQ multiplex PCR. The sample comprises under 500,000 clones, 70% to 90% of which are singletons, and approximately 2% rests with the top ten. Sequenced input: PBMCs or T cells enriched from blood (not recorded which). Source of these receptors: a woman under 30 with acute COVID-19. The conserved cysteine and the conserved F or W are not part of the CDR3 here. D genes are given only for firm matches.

cdr3_aa: ASSDLGSGEQF; d_call: -; v_call: TRBV2; cdr3_length: 11
cdr3_aa: ASSLARGPLNTEAF; d_call: TRBD1; v_call: TRBV11-2; cdr3_length: 14
cdr3_aa: ASNSGGAGETQY; d_call: TRBD2; v_call: TRBV28; cdr3_length: 12
cdr3_aa: ASSERDRYEQY; d_call: TRBD1; v_call: TRBV2; cdr3_length: 11
cdr3_aa: ASSGPRDRGRYNSPLH; d_call: TRBD1; v_call: TRBV4-1; cdr3_length: 16
cdr3_aa: ASSVQGGYSNQPQH; d_call: TRBD1; v_call: TRBV7-2; cdr3_length: 14
cdr3_aa: ASSFLTSGGAWDTQY; d_call: TRBD2; v_call: TRBV7-2; cdr3_length: 15
cdr3_aa: ASSRGPGLAGADTQY; d_call: TRBD2; v_call: TRBV7-2; cdr3_length: 15
cdr3_aa: ASSLTGTDGYT; d_call: -; v_call: TRBV5-4; cdr3_length: 11
cdr3_aa: ASSVAAGRVPYEQY; d_call: -; v_call: TRBV9; cdr3_length: 14
cdr3_aa: ASSLTQNGKLF; d_call: -; v_call: TRBV7-9; cdr3_length: 11
cdr3_aa: ASSLARGAYGYT; d_call: -; v_call: TRBV27; cdr3_length: 12
cdr3_aa: ASDSGTSGQSYEQY; d_call: TRBD2; v_call: TRBV25-1; cdr3_length: 14
cdr3_aa: ASSPYSGVSYNEQF; d_call: TRBD2; v_call: TRBV2; cdr3_length: 14
cdr3_aa: ATSRGKLAGAGDEQF; d_call: TRBD2; v_call: TRBV15; cdr3_length: 15
cdr3_aa: ASTLQVANTEAF; d_call: -; v_call: TRBV28; cdr3_length: 12
cdr3_aa: ATSDLRAGGDQPQH; d_call: -; v_call: TRBV24-1; cdr3_length: 14
cdr3_aa: ASSRQGGSDEAF; d_call: -; v_call: TRBV3-1/TRBV3-2; cdr3_length: 12
cdr3_aa: ASSQDQGRNEQF; d_call: -; v_call: TRBV4-3; cdr3_length: 12
cdr3_aa: ASSYAGGYEQY; d_call: TRBD1; v_call: TRBV6-2/TRBV6-3; cdr3_length: 11
cdr3_aa: ATQYQGQLNQPQH; d_call: TRBD1; v_call: TRBV19; cdr3_length: 13
cdr3_aa: ASSSAAGVQETQY; d_call: TRBD2; v_call: TRBV7-9; cdr3_length: 13
cdr3_aa: ATPGQGGTEAF; d_call: -; v_call: TRBV12-3/TRBV12-4; cdr3_length: 11
cdr3_aa: ASSSPGLASDTQY; d_call: TRBD2; v_call: TRBV11-3; cdr3_length: 13
cdr3_aa: SVADRPEYGYT; d_call: TRBD1; v_call: TRBV29-1; cdr3_length: 11
cdr3_aa: ASSLSIATEAF; d_call: -; v_call: TRBV28; cdr3_length: 11
cdr3_aa: SVVRGSDEQF; d_call: -; v_call: TRBV29-1; cdr3_length: 10
cdr3_aa: ASEYYGYT; d_call: -; v_call: TRBV28; cdr3_length: 8
cdr3_aa: ASRQGGANVLT; d_call: -; v_call: TRBV27; cdr3_length: 11
cdr3_aa: ASSRRLDNSGNTIY; d_call: -; v_call: TRBV5-6; cdr3_length: 14
cdr3_aa: ASSTRQAGSGNTIY; d_call: -; v_call: TRBV3-1/TRBV3-2; cdr3_length: 14
cdr3_aa: ASSETGGRETQY; d_call: TRBD1; v_call: TRBV25-1; cdr3_length: 12
cdr3_aa: ASSPRDRTYNEQF; d_call: TRBD1; v_call: TRBV7-9; cdr3_length: 13
cdr3_aa: ASSLEGRGGELF; d_call: -; v_call: TRBV7-8; cdr3_length: 12
cdr3_aa: ASSLDLSDEQY; d_call: -; v_call: TRBV5-1; cdr3_length: 11
cdr3_aa: ASSFPGSYEQY; d_call: -; v_call: TRBV7-9; cdr3_length: 11
cdr3_aa: ASTYSNQPQH; d_call: -; v_call: TRBV28; cdr3_length: 10
cdr3_aa: ASTRGLIYGYT; d_call: TRBD1; v_call: TRBV28; cdr3_length: 11
cdr3_aa: ASSVGLGTGVLNEQF; d_call: TRBD1; v_call: TRBV9; cdr3_length: 15
cdr3_aa: ASSPPPGTGFLAF; d_call: -; v_call: TRBV18; cdr3_length: 13
cdr3_aa: ASSYSTGADNEQF; d_call: TRBD1; v_call: TRBV6-5; cdr3_length: 13
cdr3_aa: ASKPEGAAEKLF; d_call: TRBD1; v_call: TRBV6-4; cdr3_length: 12
cdr3_aa: ASSPPGQIITDTQY; d_call: TRBD1; v_call: TRBV18; cdr3_length: 14
cdr3_aa: ASSLTGGYQETQY; d_call: TRBD1; v_call: TRBV11-2; cdr3_length: 13
cdr3_aa: ASSFVDRDYTEAF; d_call: -; v_call: TRBV12-1; cdr3_length: 13
cdr3_aa: ASSYIQGDTEAF; d_call: TRBD1; v_call: TRBV7-9; cdr3_length: 12
cdr3_aa: ASSIASQGNEQF; d_call: -; v_call: TRBV9; cdr3_length: 12
cdr3_aa: ASSILGRSQPQH; d_call: -; v_call: TRBV19; cdr3_length: 12
cdr3_aa: ATSRDSERGAQF; d_call: TRBD2; v_call: TRBV15; cdr3_length: 12